Presented here are 12 T cell receptor beta chains from one specimen sequenced in a study of T cell responses to AZD1222 COVID-19 vaccine. Method: immunoSEQ multiplex PCR; TCRdb's copy keeps in-frame clones and lacks some. The data hold under 150,000 clones, with almost 95% observed a single time. The sample here was peripheral blood, taken 28 days after the second AZD1222 dose. Receptors originate from an adult who received the AZD1222 COVID-19 vaccine.

The CDR3 DNA is TGTGCCAGCAGCTTGCTGGGATTTATCTGGGGGCGATCGGACGGCTACACCTTC. It codes for CASSLLGFIWGRSDGYTF. This chain links TRBV5-4 with TRBJ1-2; possible D gene TRBD1, 6 bases. The V end lost 1 base, the J end lost 8 bases, and 27 bases lay between the germline ends. The CDR3 has 18 amino acids. Germline CDR1 is SGHNT and CDR2 is YYREEE (reference sequence).

V and J are TRBV2 and TRBJ1-5; D remains ambiguous. Trimming left V 4 bases short and J 16 bases short, with 20 bases between. Per the germline V gene, CDR1 is SNHLY and CDR2 is FYNNEI. This CDR3 has 13 amino acids. This CDR3 is CASSGIMEGIKHF. In nucleotides, the CDR3 is TGTGCCAGCAGTGGTATCATGGAAGGGATCAAACATTTT.

The chain carries TRBV5-8 and TRBJ2-3, with TRBD2 matching 14 bases. After removal of 4 bases from V and 4 bases from J, the junction contained 8 bases not matched to a gene. This CDR3 spans 17 amino acids. Germline CDR1 reads SGHTS; CDR2 reads YDEGEE. CDR3 DNA sequence: TGTGCCAGCAGCCGTCCGGGACTAGCGGGAGTCGCAGATACGCAGTATTTT. It specifies CASSRPGLAGVADTQYF.

The chain is built from TRBV28 and TRBJ2-7; tentatively, D is TRBD1 or TRBD2 (5 bases each). V lost 6 bases and J 3 bases, leaving 9 bases between the germline ends. Germline V gene lookup returns CDR1 MDHEN and CDR2 SYDVKM. The CDR3 runs to 12 residues. CDR3 sequence: CASRGPHYEQYF. CDR3 nucleotide sequence: TGTGCCAGCAGGGGACCGCACTACGAGCAGTACTTC. Filled out from reference TRBV28 and TRBJ2-7, the complete variable domain reads DVKVTQSSRYLVKRTGEKVFLECVQDMDHENMFWYRQDPGLGLRLIYFSYDVKMKEKGDIPEGYSVSREKKERFSLILESASTNQTSMYLCASRGPHYEQYFGPGTRLTVT.

J is TRBJ2-3 and V is TRBV3-1 (or the pseudogene TRBV3-2); 7 nucleotides match TRBD2. Germline V lookup: CDR1 LGHDT, CDR2 YNNKEL (reference sequence). CDR3 length: 16 amino acids. The V segment lost 0 bases and the J segment 5 bases; nucleotides outside the gene matches: 8. For the CDR3, the DNA is TGTGCCAGCAGCCAAGATGGCCTAGCGGTCTTAGATACGCAGTATTTT. As protein: CASSQDGLAVLDTQYF.

The chain couples TRBV20-1 to TRBJ1-3; TRBD1 might be the D (6 bases). This CDR3 has 14 residues. V dropped 3 bases and J dropped 4 bases, with 13 bases sitting between them. Germline assignment: CDR1 DFQATT and CDR2 SNEGSKA (reference sequence). CDR3 nucleotides: TGCAGTGCTAGTATACAGGGCTCCGGAAACACCATATATTTT. Its translation is CSASIQGSGNTIYF.

V and J are TRBV28 and TRBJ2-1; TRBD2 matches 10 bases. The CDR3 runs to 14 residues. Germline CDR1 and CDR2: MDHEN and SYDVKM. Trimming removed 6 bases from V and 5 bases from J; junction bases left unmatched: 4. The CDR3 protein is CASRILAGNNEQFF. The CDR3 nucleotides read TGTGCCAGCAGAATACTAGCGGGGAACAATGAGCAGTTCTTC.

This clone showed up just a few times. The chain joins TRBV7-3 to TRBJ2-7; TRBD2 aligns across 9 bases. V lost 2 bases to trimming and J lost 3 bases; unmatched junction nucleotides: 5. The germline V gene encodes CDR1 SGHTA and CDR2 FQGTGA. This CDR3 region has 15 residues. Here the CDR3 reads CASSLLAGLNYEQYF. The CDR3 region has the DNA TGTGCCAGCAGCTTACTAGCGGGACTTAACTACGAGCAGTACTTC. The full variable domain, its missing parts supplied by reference TRBV7-3 and TRBJ2-7, is GAGVSQTPSNKVTEKGKYVELRCDPISGHTALYWYRQSLGQGPEFLIYFQGTGAADDSGLPNDRFFAVRPEGSVSTLKIQRTERGDSAVYLCASSLLAGLNYEQYFGPGTRLTVT.

V usage is TRBV29-1 and J usage is TRBJ1-3; D remains ambiguous. Trimming cost V 0 bases and J 9 bases, with 6 bases left between them. From germline, CDR1 is SQVTM and CDR2 ANQGSEA. There are 11 residues in the CDR3. CDR3 loop: CSVEDSTTIYF. Here the CDR3 DNA reads TGCAGCGTTGAAGATAGCACCACCATATATTTT. Looking up the rest from reference TRBV29-1 and TRBJ1-3 gives the full variable domain: SAVISQKPSRDICQRGTSLTIQCQVDSQVTMMFWYRQQPGQSLTLIATANQGSEATYESGFVIDKFPISRPNLTFSTLTVSNMSPEDSSIYLCSVEDSTTIYFGEGSWLTVV.

The chain has TRBV6-2 or TRBV6-3 and TRBJ1-1; D not resolved. The CDR3 runs to 15 residues. Trimming removed 0 bases at V and 6 bases at J, with 14 bases between. Germline-derived CDR1 and CDR2 are MNHEY and SVGEGT. In nucleotides, the CDR3 is TGTGCCAGCAGTTACTCGCTTCTGGGGTTGGCTGAAGCTTTCTTT. It translates to CASSYSLLGLAEAFF.

This chain connects TRBV20-1 to TRBJ1-2; 7 bases line up with TRBD1. The CDR3 consists of 14 residues. Germline-derived CDR1 and CDR2 are DFQATT and SNEGSKA (reference sequence). After removal of 5 bases from V and 4 bases from J, the junction contained 10 bases not matched to a gene. CDR3 in amino acids: CSAGGQAALYGYTF. The DNA for the CDR3 is TGCAGTGCTGGTGGACAGGCGGCCCTCTATGGCTACACCTTC.

V is TRBV25-1 and J is TRBJ1-1, with unresolved D. The CDR3 is made up of 14 amino acids. Trimming stripped 3 bases from V and 5 bases from J, with 13 bases between. Looked up from germline, CDR1 is MGHDK and CDR2 is SYGVNS. CDR3 nucleotide sequence: TGTGCCAGCAGTGACGCGGGGTACGGGACTGAAGCTTTCTTT. Translated: CASSDAGYGTEAFF. The variable domain in full, with the rest retrieved from reference TRBV25-1 and TRBJ1-1, is EADIYQTPRYLVIGTGKKITLECSQTMGHDKMYWYQQDPGMELHLIHYSYGVNSTEKGDLSSESTVSRIRTEHFPLTLESARPSHTSQYLCASSDAGYGTEAFFGQGTRLTVV.